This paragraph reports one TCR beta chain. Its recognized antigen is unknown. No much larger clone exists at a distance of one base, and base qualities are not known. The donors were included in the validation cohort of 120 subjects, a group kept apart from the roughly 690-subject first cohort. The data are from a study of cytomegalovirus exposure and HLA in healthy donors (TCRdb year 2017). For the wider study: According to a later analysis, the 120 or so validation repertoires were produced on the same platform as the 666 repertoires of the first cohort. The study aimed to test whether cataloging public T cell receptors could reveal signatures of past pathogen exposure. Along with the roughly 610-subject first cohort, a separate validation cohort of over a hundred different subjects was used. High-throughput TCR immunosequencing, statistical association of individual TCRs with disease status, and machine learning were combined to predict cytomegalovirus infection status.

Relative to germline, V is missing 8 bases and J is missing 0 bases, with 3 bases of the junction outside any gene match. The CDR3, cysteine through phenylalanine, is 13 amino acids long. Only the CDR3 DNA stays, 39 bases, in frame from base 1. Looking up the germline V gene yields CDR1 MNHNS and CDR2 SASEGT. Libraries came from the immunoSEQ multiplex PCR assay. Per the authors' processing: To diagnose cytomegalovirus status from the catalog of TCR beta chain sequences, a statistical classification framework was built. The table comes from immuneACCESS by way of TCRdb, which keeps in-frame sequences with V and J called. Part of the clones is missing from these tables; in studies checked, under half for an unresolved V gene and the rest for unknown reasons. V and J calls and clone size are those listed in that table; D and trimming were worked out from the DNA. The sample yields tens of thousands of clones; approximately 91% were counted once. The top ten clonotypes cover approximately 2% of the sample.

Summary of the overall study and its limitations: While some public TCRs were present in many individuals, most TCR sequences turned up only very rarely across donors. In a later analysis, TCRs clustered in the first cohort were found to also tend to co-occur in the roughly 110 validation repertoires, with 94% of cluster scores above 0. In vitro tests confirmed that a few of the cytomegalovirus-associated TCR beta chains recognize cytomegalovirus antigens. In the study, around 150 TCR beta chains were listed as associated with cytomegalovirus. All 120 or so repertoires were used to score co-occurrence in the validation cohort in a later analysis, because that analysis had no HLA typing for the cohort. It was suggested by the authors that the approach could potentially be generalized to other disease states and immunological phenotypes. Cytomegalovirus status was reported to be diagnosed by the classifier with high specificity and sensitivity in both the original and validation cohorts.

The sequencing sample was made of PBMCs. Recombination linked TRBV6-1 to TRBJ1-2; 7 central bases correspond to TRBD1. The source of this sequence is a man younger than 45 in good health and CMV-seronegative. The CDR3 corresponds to CASCGTANYGYTF. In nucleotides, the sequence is TGTGCCAGCTGTGGGACAGCTAACTATGGCTACACCTTC.